The entry that follows covers one T cell receptor beta chain sequence. Its antigen remains unidentified. The junction departs from germline at one end; a sequencing error may be responsible. The data are from a study of blood T cells in healthy people across ages (dated by TCRdb to 2013 to 2016). With regard to the full study: In model experiments, roughly one uniquely barcoded TCR beta cDNA molecule per two T cells was captured by template switching. Using deep sequencing normalized with unique cDNA molecular identifiers, the study measured how TCR beta repertoire diversity changes with age. Four age groups were formed from the donors: young (average about 16 years), middle-aged (approximately 39), aged (around 62) and long-lived (more than 75). To avoid experimental bias, donors of different ages were distributed randomly across sequencing lanes. Using the same blood draw, the study looked at two additional independent replicas of 1 million unique cDNA reads for two donors, one aged 18 to 29 and the other aged 80 or older. On the study overall, not on this receptor specifically: The percentage of naive T cells measured by flow cytometry correlated strongly with observed TCR beta diversity. Compared with the aged group, more naive CD4+ T cells, fewer expanded clones and increased TCR diversity were shown by the long-lived group, suggesting age selection. Because profiling used bulk unsorted PBMCs, naive and antigen-experienced compartments could not be compared conclusively. Observed TCR beta diversity per million T cells fell roughly linearly with age, and a significant reduction was already apparent by age around 40. Donor CMV infection status was unknown, potentially confounding age-related changes in expanded clonotypes. Estimates of total diversity from one million sequenced T cells were regarded as lower bounds and underestimates.

The CDR3, cysteine through phenylalanine, is 13 amino acids long. Left in the record is the CDR3 DNA by itself, 39 bases read in frame from the first base. CDR1 and CDR2, per the germline V gene, are LGHNA and YSLEER. Donors were approximately 42 systemically healthy Caucasian individuals from Russia aged about 6 to 100 years. Each donor gave 8 to 10 milliliters of peripheral blood, drawn into EDTA-treated Vacutainer tubes. Ficoll-Paque density-gradient centrifugation was used to isolate PBMCs, with at least 6 million obtained per sample. Total RNA, at least 6 micrograms per sample, was extracted from PBMCs with Trizol reagent. For every donor, an aliquot of PBMCs went through flow cytometry to measure the percentages of naive CD45RAhigh/CD27high T cells. The library was produced with 5' RACE. TCRdb lists the instrument as Illumina HiSeq 2500. The second PCR ran for about 6 to 12 cycles and used a J-beta primer mix along with a sample-barcoded 5' primer. A template-switch 5' adaptor carrying 12 random nucleotides introduced a unique molecular identifier onto each TCR beta cDNA molecule. At least 2.5 million CDR3-containing paired-end reads were obtained from each sample. First-strand cDNA synthesis was performed from all RNA using the Mint cDNA synthesis kit, with priming by a TRBC-specific oligonucleotide. Following uracil-DNA glycosylase treatment, a first 18-cycle PCR with universal primers M1SS and BC2_uni_R was performed on all cDNA. In the source study's methods: Each sample was normalized by randomly selecting 1 million high-quality reads, each carrying a distinct molecular identifier. Instead of being binned into consensus sequences, reads that shared molecular identifiers were thrown out. MiTCR, with a Q25 quality threshold and the strictest error-elimination algorithm, was used for CDR3 identification, clonotype clustering and error correction. A nonparametric unseen species model using Euler transformation provided a lower-bound estimate of total TCR beta diversity. TCRdb reworked the public reads: Q25 trimming with fastp, MiXCR clone assembly, productive beta chains retained. A single entry per CDR3 protein holds the most common genes and DNA from its merged rows. These V and J calls rely on TCRdb rather than the paper's analysis. The sample table contains some 1.5 million distinct CDR3 sequences; only one count was recorded for 28% of them. Clones ranked in the top ten supply 7.7% of the sample.

The rearrangement joined TRBV4-3 to TRBJ2-1; matching of 6 bases hints at TRBD1 as the D gene. The sequence came from a woman under 40 in good health. The sample taken for sequencing was blood. CDR3 sequence: CASSLLGDNKQFF. The DNA is as follows: TGCGCCAGCAGTTTACTAGGGGACAATAAGCAGTTCTTC.